Below, 17 T cell receptor beta chains from the same sample are listed, as sequenced in a study of T cells in Graves' hyperthyroidism and ophthalmopathy (dated by TCRdb to between 2019 and 2020). Library generation was performed with multiplex PCR. The reads were generated on an Illumina HiSeq 2000. TCR beta CDR3 regions were amplified from RNA transcripts. For the first round of RT-PCR on the TCR CDR3, the HTBI primer set was used together with the Qiagen OneStep RT-PCR kit. TCRdb redid the processing of the public reads, applying fastp at Q25 and MiXCR, and retained in-frame beta chains. Merged by CDR3 protein, the rows form single entries marked with the most common genes and DNA. The sample table lists about 95,000 distinct CDR3 sequences, 35% to 50% of them with a count of one. The ten largest make up around 9.6% of the sample. Specimen: peripheral blood or thyroid tissue (not recorded which). All receptors come from a woman in her twenties or thirties with Graves' hyperthyroidism.

In its sample, this clonotype was seen many times. The chain has TRBV11-2 and TRBJ1-5, with D unresolved. Germline CDR1 reads SGHAT; CDR2 reads FQNNGV. There are 13 residues in the CDR3. V lost 3 bases to trimming and J lost 4 bases, with 7 bases between them. The CDR3 loop is CASSFQSNQPQHF. The CDR3 DNA reads as TGTGCCAGCAGCTTCCAGAGTAATCAGCCCCAGCATTTT.

This clonotype was recorded once. The chain uses TRBV4-1 and TRBJ2-5; 12 bases line up with TRBD2. CDR1 and CDR2 (germline): MGHRA, YSYEKL. The CDR3 contains 16 residues. V shed 4 bases and J 2 bases; nucleotides not matched to a gene: 5. The CDR3 sequence: CASSPLAGGPQETQYF. In DNA form, the CDR3 reads TGCGCCAGCAGCCCTCTAGCGGGAGGGCCTCAAGAGACCCAGTACTTC.

The chain combines TRBV2 with TRBJ1-2; no clear D gene. Germline V gene data show CDR1 as SNHLY and CDR2 as FYNNEI. The CDR3 loop spans 9 amino acids. V lost 7 bases, J lost 14 bases, and 11 bases lay in between. The CDR3 DNA sequence: TGTGCCAGCACCCGATTAGGGACCTTC. Encoded protein: CASTRLGTF.

This clonotype was observed many times. The J gene is TRBJ2-5, the V gene TRBV3-1; TRBD2 might be the D (6 bases). The germline CDR1 and CDR2 sequences are LGHDT and YNNKEL (reference sequence). The V and J ends lost 0 bases and 5 bases respectively, with 13 bases between them. This CDR3 contains 15 residues. Written as DNA, the CDR3 is TGTGCCAGCAGCCAAGATGGGGGGTTCGGGGAGACCCAGTACTTC. Amino acid sequence: CASSQDGGFGETQYF.

This clonotype came up many times. The chain uses TRBV20-1 and TRBJ2-7, with 9 nucleotides matching TRBD1. The length of the CDR3 is 18 residues. Germline-derived CDR1 and CDR2 are DFQATT and SNEGSKA (reference sequence). The junction had 15 bases not matched to a gene; V was cut back by 0 bases and J by 3 bases. CDR3 residues: CSARDQGQGGYSYYEQYF. In DNA form, the CDR3 reads TGCAGTGCTAGAGATCAGGGACAGGGCGGTTACTCCTACTACGAGCAGTACTTC.

A word on this clonotype: The CDR3 does not end in the conserved phenylalanine or tryptophan, so this is likely a read error. This chain uses TRBV24-1 with TRBJ1-1; 7 nucleotides align to TRBD1. The CDR3 is made up of 19 amino acids. After removal of 3 bases from V and 3 bases from J, the junction contained 18 bases not matched to a gene. Germline CDR1 and CDR2: KGHDR and SFDVKD. Here the CDR3 reads CATSDPDRDSPLSDTEAFL. CDR3 in DNA: TGTGCCACCAGTGATCCCGACAGGGACTCACCCCTATCGGACACTGAAGCTTTCCTT.

Comments on this clonotype: Without the conserved terminal phenylalanine or tryptophan, this CDR3 likely stems from a read error. This sequence joins TRBV2 and TRBJ2-2, with D uncertain. V was cut by 3 bases and J by 8 bases, with 4 bases left in between. The germline gives CDR1 SNHLY, CDR2 FYNNEI. This CDR3 contains 11 residues. CDR3 DNA: TGTGCCAGCAGTGATCTAGGGGAGCTGTTTCTT. This encodes CASSDLGELFL.

This sequence joins TRBV5-1 and TRBJ2-2; D is unclear. With 2 bases removed from V and 1 base from J, the gap between germline ends came to 12 bases. The CDR3 has 16 residues. Germline V gives CDR1 SGHRS, CDR2 YFSETQ. Written as DNA, the CDR3 is TGCGCCAGCAGCTTCTCCGAAGGGATGAACACCGGGGAGCTGTTTTTT. Its protein is CASSFSEGMNTGELFF. The whole variable domain, filled in from reference TRBV5-1 and TRBJ2-2, reads KAGVTQTPRYLIKTRGQQVTLSCSPISGHRSVSWYQQTPGQGLQFLFEYFSETQRNKGNFPGRFSGRQFSNSRSEMNVSTLELGDSALYLCASSFSEGMNTGELFFGEGSRLTVL.

In its sample, this clonotype was seen many times. The CDR3 DNA reads TGCAGTGCTAGAGTCACCGGGGCTCCATCAGGCCCTGAAGCTTTCTTT. Translation: CSARVTGAPSGPEAFF. This chain links TRBV20-1 with TRBJ1-1, with D perhaps matching TRBD1 (5 bases). Germline V gene lookup returns CDR1 DFQATT and CDR2 SNEGSKA (reference sequence). Trimming cost V 1 base and J 6 bases, with 21 bases left between them. CDR3 length: 16 residues.

This sequence joins TRBV7-2 and TRBJ2-1; D perhaps matches TRBD2 (6 bases). V lost 4 bases and J 3 bases, leaving 13 bases between the germline ends. CDR1 SGHTA and CDR2 FQGNSA come from the germline V gene. The CDR3 consists of 15 residues. The CDR3 protein is CASSSTAGFYNEQFF. DNA for the CDR3: TGTGCCAGCAGCTCCACAGCGGGCTTCTACAATGAGCAGTTCTTC. Full variable domain (missing parts from reference TRBV7-2 and TRBJ2-1): GAGVSQSPSNKVTEKGKDVELRCDPISGHTALYWYRQSLGQGLEFLIYFQGNSAPDKSGLPSDRFSAERTGGSVSTLTIQRTQQEDSAVYLCASSSTAGFYNEQFFGPGTRLTVL.

This clonotype was counted at least ten times. In DNA, the CDR3 is TGTGCCAGCAGCTTAAAGGTCGGGTCTCCTGAAGCTTTCTTT. It codes for CASSLKVGSPEAFF. The rearrangement uses TRBV7-3 and TRBJ1-1; D call uncertain. CDR1 and CDR2 from the germline V gene are SGHTA and FQGTGA. Trimming cost V 1 base and J 6 bases, with 12 bases left between them. CDR3 length equals 14 residues. The full variable domain, with the rest looked up from reference TRBV7-3 and TRBJ1-1, is GAGVSQTPSNKVTEKGKYVELRCDPISGHTALYWYRQSLGQGPEFLIYFQGTGAADDSGLPNDRFFAVRPEGSVSTLKIQRTERGDSAVYLCASSLKVGSPEAFFGQGTRLTVV.

This rearrangement joins TRBV20-1 to TRBJ2-7, with a tentative D call TRBD1 (6 bases). CDR3 length equals 15 residues. The V gene lost 0 bases and the J gene lost 2 bases, with 14 bases spanning the gap. Germline assignment: CDR1 DFQATT and CDR2 SNEGSKA (reference sequence). DNA for the CDR3: TGCAGTGCTAGAGATCGTGTCAGGGGCACCTACGAGCAGTACTTC. Protein sequence: CSARDRVRGTYEQYF.

In its sample, this clonotype was seen many times. The rearrangement uses TRBV18 and TRBJ1-2; D not certain. CDR1 and CDR2 (germline): KGHSH, LQKENI. This CDR3 spans 13 amino acids. Trimming left V 4 bases short and J 1 base short, with 7 bases between. The CDR3 loop reads CASSLDNNYGYTF. In DNA, the CDR3 is TGTGCCAGCTCACTCGACAATAACTATGGCTACACCTTC. The variable domain in full, with the rest retrieved from reference TRBV18 and TRBJ1-2, is NAGVMQNPRHLVRRRGQEARLRCSPMKGHSHVYWYRQLPEEGLKFMVYLQKENIIDESGMPKERFSAEFPKEGPSILRIQQVVRGDSAAYFCASSLDNNYGYTFGSGTRLTVV.

In this sample, this clonotype turned up many times. This chain joins TRBV7-3 and TRBJ2-2, with D perhaps being TRBD1 or TRBD2 (6 bases each). CDR1 is SGHTA and CDR2 is FQGTGA in the germline V gene. The CDR3 sequence is 16 residues long. Trimming pared 5 bases from V and 3 bases from J, leaving 16 bases between. Written as DNA, the CDR3 is TGTGCCAGCAGCCAAGACGTCGGGGGCCACACCGGGGAGCTGTTTTTT. Protein sequence: CASSQDVGGHTGELFF.

In the case of this clonotype: Just one base apart from a much larger clone, this may be a read error. The CDR3 region has the DNA TGCGGTGCTAGAGATTGGGGGACTAGCAGACGCTCCTACGAGCAGTACTTC. Translating gives CGARDWGTSRRSYEQYF. The chain couples TRBV20-1 to TRBJ2-7, with 9 bases aligning to TRBD2. CDR3 length: 17 amino acids. CDR1 and CDR2 (germline): DFQATT, SNEGSKA (reference sequence).

This clonotype appeared a few times. This chain joins TRBV3-1 and TRBJ2-5; D perhaps matches TRBD2 (6 bases). CDR1 is LGHDT and CDR2 is YNNKEL in the germline V gene (reference sequence). V lost 1 base to trimming and J lost 4 bases, with 13 bases between them. The CDR3 is 15 residues long. The CDR3 DNA is TGTGCCAGCAGCCAAGGGGAACTAGCCGGAGAGACCCAGTACTTC. This sequence encodes CASSQGELAGETQYF.

Worth noting for this clonotype: The junction departs from the called germline gene at one end, perhaps through a read error. The rearrangement links TRBV7-2 to TRBJ2-7, with 9 positions matching TRBD2. The CDR3 consists of 15 residues. The germline gives CDR1 SGHTA, CDR2 FQGNSA. The CDR3 sequence is CACSFLAGAWGEQYF. The DNA for the CDR3 is TGTGCCTGCAGCTTCTTAGCGGGAGCTTGGGGCGAGCAGTACTTC.